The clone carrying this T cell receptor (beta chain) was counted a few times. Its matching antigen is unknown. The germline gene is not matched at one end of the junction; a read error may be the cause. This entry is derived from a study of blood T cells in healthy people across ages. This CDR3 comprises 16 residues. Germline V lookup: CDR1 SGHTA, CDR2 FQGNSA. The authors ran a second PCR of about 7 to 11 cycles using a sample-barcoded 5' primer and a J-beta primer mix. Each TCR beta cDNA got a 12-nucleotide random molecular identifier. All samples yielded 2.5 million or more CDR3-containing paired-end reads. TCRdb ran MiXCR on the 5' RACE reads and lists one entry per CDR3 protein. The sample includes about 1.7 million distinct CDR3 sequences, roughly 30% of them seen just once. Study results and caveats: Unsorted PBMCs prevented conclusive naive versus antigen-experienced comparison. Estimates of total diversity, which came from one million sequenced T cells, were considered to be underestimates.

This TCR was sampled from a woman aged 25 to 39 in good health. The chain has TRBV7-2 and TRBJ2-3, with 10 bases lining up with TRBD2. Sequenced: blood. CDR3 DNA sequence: TGTTCCAGCAGCTTACGTCTAGCGGGAGCGGCAGATACGCAGTATTTT. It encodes CSSSLRLAGAADTQYF.